This is a list of T cell receptor beta chains from one sample in a study of T cell clones after liver transplantation. Sequencing used immunoSEQ multiplex PCR; TCRdb keeps in-frame clones, though not all of them. In the table there are over 90,000 clones, around four fifths of which are singletons. The specimen was CD4+ T cells from blood, collected about 50 months after liver transplant. Receptor source: a human patient who received a liver transplant. Some T cells may have originated in the graft donor. The CDR3 runs from the conserved cysteine through the conserved F or W. Each record gives: V gene, CDR3 length, J gene, D gene, clone size, CDR3 DNA, CDR3 protein. The D gene is left open where the match is weak. Where a row states a size, it is once, few, many or the class of an expanded clone; other rows omit it.

TRBV6-1	15	TRBJ1-1	NA	NA	TGTGCCAGCAACCCGACCGCGGGGTTGGGCACTGAAGCTTTCTTT	CASNPTAGLGTEAFF
TRBV5-1	14	TRBJ1-1	NA	NA	TGCGCCAGCAGCTTGGACCGGGTGGGCACTGAAGCTTTCTTT	CASSLDRVGTEAFF
TRBV2	15	TRBJ1-6	NA	NA	TGTGCCAGTTACTCCCGGCAAGGGGGAAATTCACCCCTCCACTTT	CASYSRQGGNSPLHF
TRBV15	11	TRBJ2-3	NA	NA	TGTGCCACCAGCAGAGATTATACGCAGTATTTT	CATSRDYTQYF
TRBV7-9	14	TRBJ2-7	NA	NA	TGTGCCAGCAGCTTAGCGGGAACAAGCCACGAGCAGTACTTC	CASSLAGTSHEQYF
TRBV19	14	TRBJ1-1	TRBD1	NA	TGTGCCAGTAGTGACAGGGGATTGAACACTGAAGCTTTCTTT	CASSDRGLNTEAFF
TRBV12-5	15	TRBJ2-1	TRBD2	once	TGTGCTAGTGGCTGGGGGACTAGCGGATACAATGAGCAGTTCTTC	CASGWGTSGYNEQFF
TRBV27	13	TRBJ1-2	NA	NA	TGTGCCAGCAGTTCACGGGGCTCCTATGGCTACACCTTC	CASSSRGSYGYTF
TRBV7-6	16	TRBJ2-1	NA	NA	TGTGCCAGCAGCTTAGCGACCAGAGGGGGTACCTATGAGCAGTTCTTC	CASSLATRGGTYEQFF
TRBV19	12	TRBJ1-1	TRBD1	few	TGTGCCACCCGGGACAGGGCCTCTGAAGCTTTCTTT	CATRDRASEAFF
TRBV4-2	17	TRBJ1-5	NA	few	TGTGCCAGCAGCCAAGTAGGCGCCGGGGCCTACAATCAGCCCCAGCATTTT	CASSQVGAGAYNQPQHF